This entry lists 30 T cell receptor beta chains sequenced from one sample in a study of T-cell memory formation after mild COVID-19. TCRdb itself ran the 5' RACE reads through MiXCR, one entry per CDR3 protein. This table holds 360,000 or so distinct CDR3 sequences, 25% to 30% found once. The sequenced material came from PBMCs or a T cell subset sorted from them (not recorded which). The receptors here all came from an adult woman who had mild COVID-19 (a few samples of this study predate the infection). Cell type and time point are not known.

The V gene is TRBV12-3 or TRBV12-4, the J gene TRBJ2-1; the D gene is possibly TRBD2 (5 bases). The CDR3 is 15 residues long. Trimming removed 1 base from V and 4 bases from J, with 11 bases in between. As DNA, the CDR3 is TGTGCCAGCAGTTTAGGTGCGGGTTCTTACAATGAGCAGTTCTTC. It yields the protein CASSLGAGSYNEQFF.

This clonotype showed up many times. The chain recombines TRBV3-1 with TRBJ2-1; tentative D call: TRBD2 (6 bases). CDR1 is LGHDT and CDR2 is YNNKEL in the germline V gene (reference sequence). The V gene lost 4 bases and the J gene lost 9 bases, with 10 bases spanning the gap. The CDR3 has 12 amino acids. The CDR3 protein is CASSPSGGEQFF. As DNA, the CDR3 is TGTGCCAGCAGCCCATCCGGGGGTGAGCAGTTCTTC.

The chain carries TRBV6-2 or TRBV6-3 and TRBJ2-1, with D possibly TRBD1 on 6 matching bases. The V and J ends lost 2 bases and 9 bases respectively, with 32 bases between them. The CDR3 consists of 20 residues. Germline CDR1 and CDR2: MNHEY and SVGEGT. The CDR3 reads CASSYPASAGGLRQAIEQFF. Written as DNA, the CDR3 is TGTGCCAGCAGTTACCCGGCGTCGGCTGGCGGCCTGAGACAGGCTATTGAGCAGTTCTTC.

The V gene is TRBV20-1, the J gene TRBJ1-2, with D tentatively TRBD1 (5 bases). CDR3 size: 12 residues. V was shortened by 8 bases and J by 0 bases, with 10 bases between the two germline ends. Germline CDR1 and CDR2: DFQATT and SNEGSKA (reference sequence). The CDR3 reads CSQPGPNYGYTF. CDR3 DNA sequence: TGCAGTCAACCGGGACCTAACTATGGCTACACCTTC.

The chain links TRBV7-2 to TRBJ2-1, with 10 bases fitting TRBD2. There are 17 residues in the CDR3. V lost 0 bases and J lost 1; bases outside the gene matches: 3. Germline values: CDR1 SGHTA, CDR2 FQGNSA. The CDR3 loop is CASSLAASGGSYNEQFF. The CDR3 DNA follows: TGTGCCAGCAGCTTAGCAGCTAGCGGGGGTTCCTACAATGAGCAGTTCTTC.

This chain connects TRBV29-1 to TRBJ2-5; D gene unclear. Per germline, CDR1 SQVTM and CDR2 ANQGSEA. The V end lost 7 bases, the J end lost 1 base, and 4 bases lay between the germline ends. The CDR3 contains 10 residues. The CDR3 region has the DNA TGCAGCGGATTCCAAGAGACCCAGTACTTC. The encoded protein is CSGFQETQYF.

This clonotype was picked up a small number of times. DNA for the CDR3: TGTGCCAGCAGTTTGAAGGAGACCTCCTACGAGCAGTACTTC. Its protein is CASSLKETSYEQYF. The chain combines TRBV27 with TRBJ2-7, with no clear D. The germline V and J ends were trimmed by 3 bases and 0 bases, with 9 bases remaining between them. The length of the CDR3 is 14 residues. Germline CDR1 MNHEY, CDR2 SMNVEV (reference sequence).

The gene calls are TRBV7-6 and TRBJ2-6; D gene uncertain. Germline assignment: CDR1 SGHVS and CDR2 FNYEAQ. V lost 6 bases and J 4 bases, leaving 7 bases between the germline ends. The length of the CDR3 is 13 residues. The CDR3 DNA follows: TGTGCCAGCAGTCTACCCGGGGCCAACGTCCTGACTTTC. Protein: CASSLPGANVLTF.

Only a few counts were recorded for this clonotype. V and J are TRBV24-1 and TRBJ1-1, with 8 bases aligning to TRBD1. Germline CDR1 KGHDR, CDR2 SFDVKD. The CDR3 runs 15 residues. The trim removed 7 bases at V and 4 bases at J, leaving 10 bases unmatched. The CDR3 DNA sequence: TGTGCCACCAGCACCGGACAGGGAAGGACCACTGAAGCTTTCTTT. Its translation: CATSTGQGRTTEAFF.

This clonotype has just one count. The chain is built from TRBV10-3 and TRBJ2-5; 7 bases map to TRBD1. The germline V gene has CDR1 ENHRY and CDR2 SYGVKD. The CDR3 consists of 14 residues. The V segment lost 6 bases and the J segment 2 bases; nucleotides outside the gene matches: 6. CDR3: CAIRGDRTQETQYF. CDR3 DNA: TGTGCCATCAGGGGGGACAGAACACAAGAGACCCAGTACTTC.

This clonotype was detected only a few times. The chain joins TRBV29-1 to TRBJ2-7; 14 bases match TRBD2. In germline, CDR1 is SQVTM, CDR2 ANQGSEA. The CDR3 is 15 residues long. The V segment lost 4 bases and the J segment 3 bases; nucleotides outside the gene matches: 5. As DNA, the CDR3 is TGCAGCGTTGTTGGGACTAGCGGGAGTGGCTACGAGCAGTACTTC. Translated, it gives CSVVGTSGSGYEQYF.

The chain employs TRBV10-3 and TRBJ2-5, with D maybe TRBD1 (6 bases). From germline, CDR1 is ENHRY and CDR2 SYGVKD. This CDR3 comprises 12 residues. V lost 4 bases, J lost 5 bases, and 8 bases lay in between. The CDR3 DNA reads TGTGCCATCAGTGCAAGGGGGGAGACCCAGTACTTC. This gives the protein CAISARGETQYF.

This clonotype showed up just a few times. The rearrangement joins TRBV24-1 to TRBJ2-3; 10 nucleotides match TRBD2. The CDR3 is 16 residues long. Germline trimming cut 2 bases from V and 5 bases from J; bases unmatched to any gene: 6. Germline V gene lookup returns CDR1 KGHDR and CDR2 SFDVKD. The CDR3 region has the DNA TGTGCCACCAGTGATTCCAGCGGGAGGGCCAAAGATACGCAGTATTTT. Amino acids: CATSDSSGRAKDTQYF.

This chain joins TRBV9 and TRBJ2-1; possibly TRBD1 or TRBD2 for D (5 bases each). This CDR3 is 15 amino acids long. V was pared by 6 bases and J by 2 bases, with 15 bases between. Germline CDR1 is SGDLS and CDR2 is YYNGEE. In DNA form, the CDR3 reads TGTGCCAGCACGGCCCGGGACGGGACCTACAATGAGCAGTTCTTC. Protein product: CASTARDGTYNEQFF.

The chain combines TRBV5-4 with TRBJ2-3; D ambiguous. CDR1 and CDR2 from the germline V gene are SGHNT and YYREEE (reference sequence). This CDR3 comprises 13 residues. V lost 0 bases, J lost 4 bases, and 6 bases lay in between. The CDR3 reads CASSLVISDTQYF. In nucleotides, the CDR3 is TGTGCCAGCAGCTTGGTGATTTCAGATACGCAGTATTTT.

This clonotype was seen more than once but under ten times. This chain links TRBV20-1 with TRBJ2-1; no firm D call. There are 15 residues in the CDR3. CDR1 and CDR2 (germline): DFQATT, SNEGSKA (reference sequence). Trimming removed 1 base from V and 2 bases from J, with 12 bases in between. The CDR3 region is CSARGFDLPYNEQFF. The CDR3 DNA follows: TGCAGTGCTAGAGGATTCGACTTACCCTACAATGAGCAGTTCTTC.

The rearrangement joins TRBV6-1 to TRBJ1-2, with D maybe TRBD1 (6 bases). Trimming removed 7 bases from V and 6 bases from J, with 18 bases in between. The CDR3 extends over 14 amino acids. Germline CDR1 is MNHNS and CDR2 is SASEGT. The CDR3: CASNNAGDFNGYTF. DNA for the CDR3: TGTGCCAGCAACAACGCAGGGGATTTTAATGGCTACACCTTC.

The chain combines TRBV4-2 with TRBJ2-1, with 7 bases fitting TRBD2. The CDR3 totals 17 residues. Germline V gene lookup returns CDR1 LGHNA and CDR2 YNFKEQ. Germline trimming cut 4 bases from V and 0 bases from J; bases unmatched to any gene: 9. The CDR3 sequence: CASSPDLTGGSYNEQFF. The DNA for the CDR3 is TGTGCCAGCAGCCCGGACCTAACGGGGGGCTCCTACAATGAGCAGTTCTTC.

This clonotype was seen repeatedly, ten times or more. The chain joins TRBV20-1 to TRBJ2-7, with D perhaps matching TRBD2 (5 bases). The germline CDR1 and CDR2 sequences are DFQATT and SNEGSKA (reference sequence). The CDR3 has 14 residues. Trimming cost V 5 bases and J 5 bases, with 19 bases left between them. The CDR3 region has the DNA TGCAGTGCTTCCCTCCCGGGATCCTTAAACGAGCAGTACTTC. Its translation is CSASLPGSLNEQYF.

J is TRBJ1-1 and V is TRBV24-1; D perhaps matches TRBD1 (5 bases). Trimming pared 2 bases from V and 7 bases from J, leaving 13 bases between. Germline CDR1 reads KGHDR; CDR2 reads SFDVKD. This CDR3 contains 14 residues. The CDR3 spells CATSDSEGPYEAFF. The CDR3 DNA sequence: TGTGCCACCAGTGATTCGGAGGGGCCGTATGAAGCTTTCTTT.

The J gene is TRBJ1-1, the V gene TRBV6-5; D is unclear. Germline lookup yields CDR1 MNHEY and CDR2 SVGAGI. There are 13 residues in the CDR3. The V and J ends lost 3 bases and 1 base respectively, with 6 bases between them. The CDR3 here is CASSYERNTEAFF. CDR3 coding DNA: TGTGCCAGCAGTTATGAGAGGAACACTGAAGCTTTCTTT.

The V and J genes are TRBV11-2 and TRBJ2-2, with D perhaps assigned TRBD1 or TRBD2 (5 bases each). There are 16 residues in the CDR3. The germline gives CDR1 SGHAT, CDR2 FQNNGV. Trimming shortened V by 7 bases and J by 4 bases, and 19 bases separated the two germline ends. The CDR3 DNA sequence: TGTGCCAGCACGTCCGGGATGACAGCTCTCACCGGGGAGCTGTTTTTT. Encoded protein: CASTSGMTALTGELFF.

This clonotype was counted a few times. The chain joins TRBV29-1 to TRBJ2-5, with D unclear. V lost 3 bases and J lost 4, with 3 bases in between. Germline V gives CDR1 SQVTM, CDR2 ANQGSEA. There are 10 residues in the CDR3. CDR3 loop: CSVDLETQYF. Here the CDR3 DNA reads TGCAGCGTTGATCTAGAGACCCAGTACTTC.

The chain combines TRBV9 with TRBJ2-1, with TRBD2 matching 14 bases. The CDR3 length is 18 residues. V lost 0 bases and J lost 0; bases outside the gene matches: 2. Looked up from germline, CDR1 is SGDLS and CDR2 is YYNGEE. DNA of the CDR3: TGTGCCAGCAGCGTAGTGACTAGCGGGAGGGCCTCCTACAATGAGCAGTTCTTC. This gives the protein CASSVVTSGRASYNEQFF.

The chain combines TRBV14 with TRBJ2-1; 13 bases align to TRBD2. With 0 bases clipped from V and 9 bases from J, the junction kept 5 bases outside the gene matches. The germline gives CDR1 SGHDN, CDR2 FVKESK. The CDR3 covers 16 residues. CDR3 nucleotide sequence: TGTGCCAGCAGCCAAGACGGACTAGCGGGAGTACGTGAGCAGTTCTTC. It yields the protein CASSQDGLAGVREQFF.

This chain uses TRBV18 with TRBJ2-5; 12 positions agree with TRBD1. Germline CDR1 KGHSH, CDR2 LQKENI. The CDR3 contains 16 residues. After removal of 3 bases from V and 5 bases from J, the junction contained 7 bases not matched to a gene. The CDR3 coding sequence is TGTGCCAGCTCACCCTCCGGGACAGGGGGCGAGGAGACCCAGTACTTC. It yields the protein CASSPSGTGGEETQYF.

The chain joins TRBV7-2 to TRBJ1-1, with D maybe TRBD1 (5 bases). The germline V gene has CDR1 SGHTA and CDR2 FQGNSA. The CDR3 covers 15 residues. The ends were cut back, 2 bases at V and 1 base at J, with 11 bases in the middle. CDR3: CASSLWRGRNTEAFF. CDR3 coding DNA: TGTGCCAGCAGCTTATGGAGGGGAAGGAACACTGAAGCTTTCTTT.

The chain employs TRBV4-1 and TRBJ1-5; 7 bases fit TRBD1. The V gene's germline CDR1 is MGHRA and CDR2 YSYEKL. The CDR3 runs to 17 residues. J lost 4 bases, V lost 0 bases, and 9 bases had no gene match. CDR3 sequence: CASSQEANRGTNQPQHF. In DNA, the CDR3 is TGCGCCAGCAGCCAAGAAGCTAACAGGGGAACGAATCAGCCCCAGCATTTT.

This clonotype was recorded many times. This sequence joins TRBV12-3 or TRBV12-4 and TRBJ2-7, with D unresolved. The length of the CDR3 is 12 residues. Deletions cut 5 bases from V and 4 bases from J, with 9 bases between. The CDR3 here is CASSPVTYEQYF. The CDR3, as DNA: TGTGCCAGCAGTCCTGTCACTTACGAGCAGTACTTC.

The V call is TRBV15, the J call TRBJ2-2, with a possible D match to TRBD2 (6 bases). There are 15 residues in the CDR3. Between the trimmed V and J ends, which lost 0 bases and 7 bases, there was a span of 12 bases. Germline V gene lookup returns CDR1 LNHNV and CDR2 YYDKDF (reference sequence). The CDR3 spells CATSREGEVGGELFF. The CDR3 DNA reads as TGTGCCACCAGCAGAGAAGGGGAGGTTGGCGGGGAGCTGTTTTTT.